Below, 7 T cell receptor beta chains from the same sample are listed, as sequenced in a study of control samples from healthy donors and cancer patients. The data were produced by immunoSEQ multiplex PCR, yet TCRdb's version contains in-frame clones alone and is incomplete. The table lists 100,000 or so clones, more than 85% of them singletons. Sequencing was carried out using blood. The receptors here all came from a woman aged 25 to 45 in good health.

V and J are TRBV28 and TRBJ1-2; D perhaps matches TRBD1 (6 bases). CDR1 MDHEN and CDR2 SYDVKM come from the germline V gene. V was cut by 5 bases and J by 4 bases, with 17 bases left in between. This CDR3 spans 15 amino acids. The CDR3 is CASSTSPKTGYGYTF. DNA of the CDR3: TGTGCCAGCAGTACCAGCCCAAAGACAGGCTATGGCTACACCTTC.

The rearrangement joins TRBV14 to TRBJ1-2, with D maybe TRBD1 (6 bases). The CDR3 covers 16 residues. V was trimmed by 3 bases and J by 2 bases, leaving 16 bases between them. The germline V gene encodes CDR1 SGHDN and CDR2 FVKESK. CDR3 coding DNA: TGTGCCAGCAGCCACCCTGATGGACAGTTGAACTATGGCTACACCTTC. It yields the protein CASSHPDGQLNYGYTF.

The V and J genes are TRBV11-2 and TRBJ2-7; tentative D call: TRBD1 (5 bases). CDR1 and CDR2 (germline): SGHAT, FQNNGV. CDR3 length equals 15 residues. Trimming pared 0 bases from V and 3 bases from J, leaving 12 bases between. CDR3 loop: CASSLETGSVYEQYF. The CDR3 bases are TGTGCCAGCAGCTTAGAAACAGGAAGCGTCTACGAGCAGTACTTC. Full variable domain (remainder filled in from reference TRBV11-2 and TRBJ2-7): EAGVAQSPRYKIIEKRQSVAFWCNPISGHATLYWYQQILGQGPKLLIQFQNNGVVDDSQLPKDRFSAERLKGVDSTLKIQPAKLEDSAVYLCASSLETGSVYEQYFGPGTRLTVT.

This chain joins TRBV7-9 and TRBJ2-5; TRBD2 aligns across 10 bases. Germline V lookup: CDR1 SEHNR, CDR2 FQNEAQ (reference sequence). V gave up 5 bases and J gave up 2 bases; unmatched junction bases: 2. The CDR3 loop spans 14 amino acids. CDR3 region: CASSLLAGQETQYF. For the CDR3, the DNA is TGTGCCAGCAGCCTACTAGCGGGGCAAGAGACCCAGTACTTC.

V usage is TRBV4-2 and J usage is TRBJ1-1, with TRBD1 matching 7 bases. The J segment lost 4 bases and the V segment lost 0 bases, leaving 2 bases of the junction unmatched. The CDR3 has 14 amino acids. Looked up from germline, CDR1 is LGHNA and CDR2 is YNFKEQ. CDR3 sequence (DNA): TGTGCCAGCAGCCAAGAACAGGGGCCCACTGAAGCTTTCTTT. The encoded protein is CASSQEQGPTEAFF.

This rearrangement joins TRBV28 to TRBJ2-5; D is ambiguous. This CDR3 contains 14 residues. V lost 5 bases and J lost 1, with 11 bases in between. Germline V lookup: CDR1 MDHEN, CDR2 SYDVKM. In nucleotides, the CDR3 is TGTGCCAGCAGTCCCTTAGTCGCCCAAGAGACCCAGTACTTC. Its protein is CASSPLVAQETQYF.

The CDR3 sequence is CASSFTGGYTF. As DNA, the CDR3 is TGTGCCAGCAGTTTTACGGGGGGCTACACCTTC. The chain links TRBV12-3 or TRBV12-4 to TRBJ1-2, with D uncertain. Trimming pared 3 bases from V and 8 bases from J, leaving 7 bases between. CDR3 length: 11 amino acids.